This note documents a single T cell receptor beta chain sequence. No antigen is known for it. This table comes from immunoSEQ multiplex PCR, and its TCRdb copy is limited to in-frame clones, with some not included. This sample carries about 50,000 clones, about 88% of them seen once, and the ten largest clones take about 7.7%. This record belongs to a study of a mutant IDH1 vaccine in newly diagnosed glioma. As for the study in general: Treated patients comprised 62.5% males and 37.5% females, mean age around 40 years.

The time point was: week 5, during vaccination. Each vaccine dose was 300 ug of mutant IDH1 20-mer peptide, with topical imiquimod. The sequences come from PBMCs, collected from a glioma patient whose treatment included an IDH1 peptide vaccine. The sequence derives from a woman aged 45-59 years with glioma.

The CDR3 protein is CASRRGQFETEAFF. Written as DNA, the CDR3 is TGTGCCAGCAGAAGAGGACAGTTCGAGACTGAAGCTTTCTTT. This chain connects TRBV2 to TRBJ1-1, with D possibly TRBD1 on 6 matching bases. With 6 bases removed from V and 5 bases from J, the gap between germline ends came to 16 bases. Germline V lookup: CDR1 SNHLY, CDR2 FYNNEI. The CDR3 runs 14 residues. The full variable domain, completed using reference TRBV2 and TRBJ1-1, is EPEVTQTPSHQVTQMGQEVILRCVPISNHLYFYWYRQILGQKVEFLVSFYNNEISEKSEIFDDQFSVERPDGSNFTLKIRSTKLEDSAMYFCASRRGQFETEAFFGQGTRLTVV.